Listed below are T cell receptor beta chains from one sample, sequenced in a study of high-grade serous ovarian cancer treatment subgroups. Sequencing was performed with immunoSEQ multiplex PCR; in TCRdb, only in-frame clones are kept and a portion is missing. Seen here are about 30,000 clones, 84% observed once, and the top ten hold 2.1%. Input material: tumor tissue. The receptors come from a human donor with high-grade serous ovarian cancer. The CDR3 runs from the conserved cysteine through the conserved F or W. D genes are given only for firm matches. Only part of the rows carry a size: once, few, many, or a class if the clone is expanded.

J: TRBJ1-4; length: 14; D: TRBD1; size: once; V: TRBV2; CDR3: CASRQGQGYEKLFF; DNA: TGTGCCAGCAGGCAGGGACAGGGGTACGAAAAACTGTTTTTT
J: TRBJ2-7; length: 17; D: TRBD2; size: -; V: TRBV19; CDR3: CASSIVFDRGPGGEQYF; DNA: TGTGCCAGTAGTATAGTCTTCGACCGGGGTCCGGGAGGCGAGCAGTACTTC
J: TRBJ1-1; length: 13; D: -; size: -; V: TRBV18; CDR3: CASSPPGNTEAFF; DNA: TGTGCCAGCTCACCACCAGGGAACACTGAAGCTTTCTTT
J: TRBJ2-1; length: 14; D: -; size: -; V: TRBV27; CDR3: CASKVGASYNEQFF; DNA: TGTGCCAGCAAGGTGGGGGCCTCCTACAATGAGCAGTTCTTC
J: TRBJ1-1; length: 14; D: TRBD1; size: -; V: TRBV10-3; CDR3: CAIRGGQGYTEAFF; DNA: TGTGCCATCAGGGGAGGACAGGGGTACACTGAAGCTTTCTTT
J: TRBJ2-2; length: 15; D: -; size: -; V: TRBV29-1; CDR3: CSVLPTGRITGELFF; DNA: TGCAGCGTCCTCCCGACAGGGAGGATAACCGGGGAGCTGTTTTTT
J: TRBJ1-4; length: 15; D: -; size: -; V: TRBV19; CDR3: CASRPDTGRVEKLFF; DNA: TGTGCCAGTAGACCCGACACAGGCCGGGTAGAAAAACTGTTTTTT
J: TRBJ2-7; length: 17; D: TRBD2; size: -; V: TRBV7-9; CDR3: CASSSQSGADLLYEQYF; DNA: TGTGCCAGCAGCTCACAAAGCGGGGCCGACTTACTCTACGAGCAGTACTTC
J: TRBJ2-7; length: 15; D: -; size: -; V: TRBV7-8; CDR3: CASSLEQGGPTEQYF; DNA: TGTGCCAGCAGCTTAGAACAGGGAGGACCCACCGAGCAGTACTTC
J: TRBJ2-5; length: 15; D: TRBD2; size: -; V: TRBV7-9; CDR3: CASSPWGGYQETQYF; DNA: TGTGCCAGCAGCCCCTGGGGGGGGTACCAAGAGACCCAGTACTTC
J: TRBJ1-2; length: 14; D: -; size: -; V: TRBV4-2; CDR3: CASSQPDGLVGYTF; DNA: TGTGCCAGCAGCCAACCCGACGGGCTGGTTGGCTACACCTTC